The 26 T cell receptor beta chains presented below share a single source sample, sequenced in a study of T cell responses to AZD1222 COVID-19 vaccine. Generated by immunoSEQ multiplex PCR, the TCRdb table keeps only in-frame clones and is missing some. The data show under 95,000 clones, with about 90% seen just once and roughly 1.4% held by the top ten. The sample consisted of peripheral blood, taken 28 days after the second AZD1222 dose. The receptors come from an adult who received the AZD1222 COVID-19 vaccine.

The V and J genes are TRBV4-1 and TRBJ1-5; TRBD1 matches at 7 bases. Trimming at V came to 0 bases and at J to 9 bases, leaving 5 bases not matched to a gene. The CDR3 loop spans 14 amino acids. Germline lookup yields CDR1 MGHRA and CDR2 YSYEKL. The CDR3 coding sequence is TGCGCCAGCAGCCAAGAGGGACAGATGAGGCCCCAGCATTTT. Residues: CASSQEGQMRPQHF.

The V gene is TRBV28, the J gene TRBJ1-5, with 11 bases matching TRBD1. V was pared by 7 bases and J by 7 bases, with 9 bases of the junction left unmatched. The germline V gene encodes CDR1 MDHEN and CDR2 SYDVKM. The CDR3 has 15 residues. The CDR3 protein is CASTTGTGGWQPQHF. CDR3 bases: TGTGCCAGCACAACCGGGACAGGGGGGTGGCAGCCCCAGCATTTT.

The chain is built from TRBV5-6 and TRBJ1-5; TRBD1 might be the D (5 bases). This CDR3 has 13 residues. The germline V gene encodes CDR1 SGHDT and CDR2 YYEEEE. V was cut by 4 bases and J by 7 bases, with 12 bases left in between. The CDR3 region is CASSPQGKQPQHF. In DNA form, the CDR3 reads TGTGCCAGCAGCCCGCAGGGAAAACAGCCCCAGCATTTT. Filled out from reference TRBV5-6 and TRBJ1-5, the complete variable domain reads DAGVTQSPTHLIKTRGQQVTLRCSPKSGHDTVSWYQQALGQGPQFIFQYYEEEERQRGNFPDRFSGHQFPNYSSELNVNALLLGDSALYLCASSPQGKQPQHFGDGTRLSIL.

This clone showed up just once. The chain couples TRBV2 to TRBJ2-1, with TRBD2 identical over 7 bases. The germline CDR1 and CDR2 sequences are SNHLY and FYNNEI. Trimming removed 7 bases from V and 3 bases from J; junction bases left unmatched: 15. The CDR3 has 17 amino acids. CDR3 amino acids: CASIRTEERGYYNEQFF. CDR3 nucleotides: TGTGCCAGCATTCGAACAGAGGAGCGGGGCTACTACAATGAGCAGTTCTTC. The variable domain in full, completed from reference TRBV2 and TRBJ2-1, reads EPEVTQTPSHQVTQMGQEVILRCVPISNHLYFYWYRQILGQKVEFLVSFYNNEISEKSEIFDDQFSVERPDGSNFTLKIRSTKLEDSAMYFCASIRTEERGYYNEQFFGPGTRLTVL.

This sequence joins TRBV15 and TRBJ2-7, with D hard to call. The germline V and J ends were trimmed by 0 bases and 3 bases, with 9 bases remaining between them. Germline lookup yields CDR1 LNHNV and CDR2 YYDKDF (reference sequence). The CDR3 totals 14 residues. CDR3 residues: CATSREGSHYEQYF. CDR3 nucleotide sequence: TGTGCCACCAGCAGAGAGGGATCCCACTACGAGCAGTACTTC.

The V and J genes are TRBV5-5 and TRBJ1-5; unclear D gene. The CDR3 spans 14 residues. Germline V lookup: CDR1 SGHKS, CDR2 YYEKEE (reference sequence). Trimming took 3 bases from V and 0 from J, leaving 7 bases between them. CDR3 sequence reads: CASSWAYSNQPQHF. The CDR3, as DNA: TGTGCCAGCAGCTGGGCGTATAGCAATCAGCCCCAGCATTTT. The variable domain in full, completed from reference TRBV5-5 and TRBJ1-5, reads DAGVTQSPTHLIKTRGQQVTLRCSPISGHKSVSWYQQVLGQGPQFIFQYYEKEERGRGNFPDRFSARQFPNYSSELNVNALLLGDSALYLCASSWAYSNQPQHFGDGTRLSIL.

V gene TRBV1 combines with J gene TRBJ1-4; the table's D gene call, TRBD1, was not cross checked with the DNA. TRBV1 is given as a pseudogene. This CDR3 region has 15 residues. The DNA of the CDR3 is TGCACCAGCAGCCAATTTGGACAGGTGGATGAAAAACTGTTTTTT. It specifies CTSSQFGQVDEKLFF.

The chain joins TRBV19 to TRBJ2-2, with unresolved D. V lost 3 bases and J lost 0, with 5 bases in between. The CDR3 sequence is 14 residues long. Germline V gene lookup returns CDR1 LNHDA and CDR2 SQIVND (reference sequence). CDR3 DNA sequence: TGTGCCAGTAGTATTATCTCGAACACCGGGGAGCTGTTTTTT. Amino acid sequence: CASSIISNTGELFF.

V usage is TRBV6-5 and J usage is TRBJ1-5; D perhaps matches TRBD1 (6 bases). This CDR3 spans 15 amino acids. Germline CDR1 and CDR2: MNHEY and SVGAGI. The V end lost 5 bases, the J end lost 1 base, and 12 bases lay between the germline ends. CDR3 protein: CASSTGRGSNQPQHF. CDR3 bases: TGTGCCAGCAGTACGGGCAGGGGAAGCAATCAGCCCCAGCATTTT.

This chain joins TRBV6-4 and TRBJ1-2; D gene ambiguous. The CDR3 is made up of 15 amino acids. V lost 7 bases and J lost 3, with 18 bases in between. Germline V gene lookup returns CDR1 MRHNA and CDR2 SNTAGT. The DNA for the CDR3 is TGTGCCAGCAAGCGCGGCCCCGGCGGTGACTATGGCTACACCTTC. Its protein product is CASKRGPGGDYGYTF.

This sequence joins TRBV6-5 and TRBJ1-5; D possibly corresponds to TRBD1 (6 bases). Germline assignment: CDR1 MNHEY and CDR2 SVGAGI. The CDR3 totals 15 residues. V shed 8 bases and J shed 5 bases, with 19 bases lying between them. The CDR3: CASGTHAIIYQPQHF. The CDR3 DNA is TGTGCCAGCGGGACACACGCTATTATCTATCAGCCCCAGCATTTT.

This sequence joins TRBV5-6 and TRBJ2-1; TRBD1 matches 9 bases. This CDR3 is 16 amino acids long. J gave up 1 base and V 1 base, and 3 bases lay outside the gene matches. Per the germline V gene, CDR1 is SGHDT and CDR2 is YYEEEE. The CDR3 reads CASSLRDRVSYNEQFF. In nucleotides, the CDR3 is TGTGCCAGCAGCTTGCGGGACAGGGTGTCCTACAATGAGCAGTTCTTC.

This rearrangement joins TRBV15 to TRBJ1-2, with 7 nucleotides matching TRBD1. The CDR3 sequence is 17 residues long. The junction had 10 bases not matched to a gene; V was cut back by 0 bases and J by 3 bases. In germline, CDR1 is LNHNV, CDR2 YYDKDF (reference sequence). The CDR3 loop is CATSRDHSGQADYGYTF. DNA for the CDR3: TGTGCCACCAGCAGAGATCACTCCGGACAGGCGGACTATGGCTACACCTTC.

The V call is TRBV5-5, the J call TRBJ2-2; 9 positions match TRBD2. The CDR3 loop spans 14 amino acids. V was clipped by 6 bases and J by 8 bases; unmatched bases: 8. Germline loops: CDR1 SGHKS, CDR2 YYEKEE (reference sequence). DNA of the CDR3: TGTGCCAGCACCCAGGGGGGACTAGCAGGGGAGCTGTTTTTT. Residues: CASTQGGLAGELFF. The full variable domain, its missing parts supplied by reference TRBV5-5 and TRBJ2-2, is DAGVTQSPTHLIKTRGQQVTLRCSPISGHKSVSWYQQVLGQGPQFIFQYYEKEERGRGNFPDRFSARQFPNYSSELNVNALLLGDSALYLCASTQGGLAGELFFGEGSRLTVL.

The rearrangement joins TRBV7-3 to TRBJ2-3, with D perhaps matching TRBD1 or TRBD2 (7 bases each). V was clipped by 5 bases and J by 6 bases, with 33 bases between them. This CDR3 is built from 20 residues. Germline loops: CDR1 SGHTA, CDR2 FQGTGA. Here the CDR3 DNA reads TGTGCCAGCAGCCCGCAGGGGGGGCAGGGTCCACTCTCGATACGGGATACGCAGTATTTT. As protein: CASSPQGGQGPLSIRDTQYF.

Notes on this clone: Other DNA sequences within the sample encode an identical CDR3. This sequence joins TRBV30 and TRBJ1-3, with D possibly TRBD1 on 6 matching bases. Trimming shortened V by 0 bases and J by 0 bases, and 6 bases separated the two germline ends. The CDR3 runs 14 residues. The germline V gene encodes CDR1 GTSNPN and CDR2 SVGIG (reference sequence). CDR3 residues: CAWSVGGSGNTIYF. CDR3 DNA: TGTGCCTGGAGTGTAGGGGGCTCTGGAAACACCATATATTTT.

V and J are TRBV18 and TRBJ2-3; D may be TRBD1 or TRBD2 (6 bases each). V was pared by 0 bases and J by 5 bases, with 18 bases between. The CDR3 runs to 17 residues. Germline V gene lookup returns CDR1 KGHSH and CDR2 LQKENI. CDR3 residues: CASSPPTGPGGGDTQYF. CDR3 nucleotide sequence: TGTGCCAGCTCACCACCGACGGGCCCCGGGGGCGGAGATACGCAGTATTTT.

The J gene is TRBJ1-4, the V gene TRBV6-5; 8 bases agree with TRBD1. This CDR3 contains 14 residues. The germline gives CDR1 MNHEY, CDR2 SVGAGI. Unmatched junction bases numbered 6, after V lost 6 bases and J lost 6 bases. The CDR3 is CASRYRGVDEKLFF. CDR3 DNA: TGTGCCAGCAGATACAGGGGGGTGGATGAAAAACTGTTTTTT.

The chain uses TRBV6-5 and TRBJ2-7, with a weak D call TRBD1 (5 bases). This CDR3 comprises 12 residues. The germline V gene encodes CDR1 MNHEY and CDR2 SVGAGI. With 11 bases removed from V and 3 bases from J, the gap between germline ends came to 14 bases. CDR3 residues: CASQQGLYEQYF. DNA of the CDR3: TGTGCCTCCCAGCAGGGCCTCTACGAGCAGTACTTC.

V is TRBV7-9 and J is TRBJ1-6; D ambiguous. V dropped 4 bases and J dropped 4 bases, with 5 bases sitting between them. This CDR3 has 13 residues. Germline CDR1 SEHNR, CDR2 FQNEAQ (reference sequence). The DNA of the CDR3 is TGTGCCAGCAGCTCCTCATATAATTCACCCCTCCACTTT. Translation gives CASSSSYNSPLHF.

The chain has TRBV6-5 and TRBJ1-6; D ambiguous. V lost 2 bases, J lost 0 bases, and 8 bases lay in between. The CDR3 extends over 16 amino acids. Per the germline V gene, CDR1 is MNHEY and CDR2 is SVGAGI. CDR3 DNA sequence: TGTGCCAGCAGTTACGACATCGGCTCCTATAATTCACCCCTCCACTTT. It codes for CASSYDIGSYNSPLHF.

The chain combines TRBV24-1 with TRBJ2-2; 8 positions agree with TRBD1. With 5 bases clipped from V and 5 bases from J, the junction kept 18 bases outside the gene matches. This CDR3 comprises 19 residues. Germline V gene sequence: CDR1 KGHDR, CDR2 SFDVKD. CDR3: CATSGGRGRRLELTGELFF. Here the CDR3 DNA reads TGTGCCACCAGTGGCGGCAGGGGGCGGCGGTTGGAGCTGACCGGGGAGCTGTTTTTT.

The J gene is TRBJ1-2, the V gene TRBV6-5, with D tentatively TRBD1 (5 bases). Germline lookup yields CDR1 MNHEY and CDR2 SVGAGI. Trimming stripped 6 bases from V and 4 bases from J, with 12 bases between. The CDR3 loop spans 13 amino acids. This CDR3 is CASRDPTGYGYTF. The CDR3 nucleotides read TGTGCCAGCAGAGACCCTACAGGCTATGGCTACACCTTC.

This sequence joins TRBV6-5 and TRBJ1-1; 8 bases agree with TRBD1. The CDR3 is 14 residues long. V shed 4 bases and J 1 base; nucleotides not matched to a gene: 2. Germline V gives CDR1 MNHEY, CDR2 SVGAGI. As DNA, the CDR3 is TGTGCCAGCAGTTTTGGGACAGGGAACACTGAAGCTTTCTTT. Its protein product is CASSFGTGNTEAFF.

The gene calls are TRBV27 and TRBJ1-1; D is unclear. From germline, CDR1 is MNHEY and CDR2 SMNVEV (reference sequence). The CDR3 runs to 14 residues. V lost 2 bases and J 5 bases, leaving 12 bases between the germline ends. DNA of the CDR3: TGTGCCAGCAGTTTAGAGCCCCGGAGTACTGAAGCTTTCTTT. Its protein product is CASSLEPRSTEAFF.

V and J are TRBV21-1 and TRBJ2-1. TRBV21-1 is reported as a pseudogene. The CDR3 has 14 residues. CDR3 DNA: TGTGCCAGCGCCCCGGCGAGGGGCCCGAATGAGCAGTTCTTC. Amino acids: CASAPARGPNEQFF.